These 8 T cell receptor beta chains were sequenced from one sample in a study of technical replicates of blood from a handful of donors. Assay: immunoSEQ multiplex PCR; the TCRdb copy retains only in-frame clones and omits some. The table has 60,000 to 85,000 clones, around nine tenths seen once; the top ten hold about 0.39%. Sequenced sample: T cells isolated from PBMCs. The receptors stem from a human donor in good health.

This clone was seen more than once but under ten times. The V gene is TRBV27, the J gene TRBJ1-5; D is possibly TRBD1 (6 bases). Between the trimmed V and J ends, which lost 3 bases and 2 bases, there was a span of 11 bases. Germline V gives CDR1 MNHEY, CDR2 SMNVEV (reference sequence). The CDR3 consists of 15 residues. The CDR3 DNA reads as TGTGCCAGCAGTTTCGGGGCAGGGGGCAATCAGCCCCAGCATTTT. As protein: CASSFGAGGNQPQHF.

This rearrangement joins TRBV10-3 to TRBJ1-2; the match to TRBD1 covers 8 bases. CDR1 and CDR2 from the germline V gene are ENHRY and SYGVKD. V lost 6 bases to trimming and J lost 5 bases; unmatched junction nucleotides: 2. This CDR3 contains 12 residues. The CDR3 protein is CAISGQGYGYTF. For the CDR3, the DNA is TGTGCCATCAGCGGACAGGGATATGGCTACACCTTC.

The CDR3 is CASRSPLYTDTQYF. The CDR3 coding sequence is TGTGCCAGCAGATCTCCTCTATACACAGATACGCAGTATTTT. The chain recombines TRBV28 with TRBJ2-3; D uncertain. V was cut by 6 bases and J by 2 bases, with 12 bases left in between. Per the germline V gene, CDR1 is MDHEN and CDR2 is SYDVKM. This CDR3 comprises 14 residues.

The chain recombines TRBV5-1 with TRBJ1-3; D remains unclear. The V gene lost 4 bases and the J gene lost 4 bases, with 12 bases spanning the gap. This CDR3 is built from 14 residues. Germline CDR1 is SGHRS and CDR2 is YFSETQ. CDR3 sequence: CASSPGIWGNTIYF. The CDR3 nucleotides are TGCGCCAGCAGCCCCGGTATCTGGGGAAACACCATATATTTT.

This sequence joins TRBV9 and TRBJ2-1, with 9 bases aligning to TRBD2. V dropped 7 bases and J dropped 9; count of bases not matched to a gene: 14. Germline V CDR1 and CDR2: SGDLS, YYNGEE. This CDR3 has 15 residues. This CDR3 is CASVLRAGGPFEQFF. The CDR3 DNA follows: TGTGCCAGCGTCCTTAGGGCGGGAGGGCCATTTGAGCAGTTCTTC.

The chain carries TRBV7-2 and TRBJ2-6; 7 bases line up with TRBD2. The CDR3 covers 18 residues. Trimming removed 5 bases from V and 0 bases from J; junction bases left unmatched: 10. CDR1 is SGHTA, CDR2 FQGNSA, per germline. The CDR3 reads CASSVLAVKSSGANVLTF. Here the CDR3 DNA reads TGTGCCAGCAGCGTCCTAGCGGTAAAGAGCTCTGGGGCCAACGTCCTGACTTTC.

The V gene is TRBV5-5, the J gene TRBJ1-4; D is unresolved. The germline CDR1 and CDR2 sequences are SGHKS and YYEKEE (reference sequence). CDR3 length: 14 amino acids. V was cut by 4 bases and J by 5 bases, with 12 bases left in between. The CDR3 DNA is TGTGCCAGCAGCGAGCGCCAGATGAATGAAAAACTGTTTTTT. Protein: CASSERQMNEKLFF.

The V call is TRBV6-1, the J call TRBJ2-3; D is possibly TRBD2 (6 bases). V lost 1 base and J 4 bases, leaving 12 bases between the germline ends. This CDR3 spans 15 amino acids. From germline, CDR1 is MNHNS and CDR2 SASEGT. CDR3 DNA: TGTGCCAGCAGTGAAGGTACGGGAGTCCCAGATACGCAGTATTTT. Amino acids: CASSEGTGVPDTQYF.